The clone carrying this T cell receptor (beta chain) occurred a few times. Its target is not known. cDNA prepared by RNA extraction and subsequent reverse transcription served as the template for sequencing. Here immunoSEQ multiplex PCR was the method, and the copy in TCRdb shows in-frame clones only, minus some. The sample has approximately 140,000 clones; around 47% are singletons. V was pared by 6 bases and J by 9 bases, with 11 bases between. Per germline, CDR1 MDHEN and CDR2 SYDVKM. The CDR3 has 11 amino acids. Those with alopecia areata gave lesional scalp punch biopsies and peripheral blood. This sample is drawn from a study of CD8+ T cells in alopecia areata. Across the whole study: Patients in the treated group were given tofacitinib by mouth, 5 to 10 mg twice a day. Tofacitinib continued for 6 to 18 months and was then withheld for 6 months.

Study findings and constraints: Greater clonality was observed in lesional scalp samples, especially alopecia totalis/universalis, versus normal scalp.

The J gene is TRBJ1-1, the V gene TRBV28; D unresolved. The receptor was isolated from a human donor with alopecia areata. Sequenced: CD4+ T cells sorted from blood. The CDR3 protein is CASSPGEKAFF. The CDR3 DNA reads TGTGCCAGCAGCCCTGGGGAGAAAGCTTTCTTT.